This TCR beta chain came from a study of blood T cell repertoires in COVID-19. Study-level background: Sources were T cells, B-cell-depleted T cells, or PBMCs; the material itself was cDNA or gDNA.

Germline V gives CDR1 MNHEY, CDR2 SVGEGT. This CDR3 has 19 residues. The V and J ends lost 0 bases and 3 bases, in that order; junction bases with no gene match: 8. In the study's own analysis: For nucleated cells, counts were estimated from reference gene primer amplification. Measured with immunoSEQ multiplex PCR; TCRdb has only the in-frame clones, and not every one. V and J calls and clone size follow that table, whereas D and trimming were derived from the DNA. The sample lists tens of thousands of clones, 81% occurring once. The clonotype originates from a woman over 75 with active or convalescent COVID-19. This chain joins TRBV6-2 or TRBV6-3 and TRBJ2-7; 16 nucleotides agree with TRBD2. The sequenced sample consisted of peripheral blood. The CDR3 coding sequence is TGTGCCAGCAGTTACTCCGACGAGGGACTAGCGGGGGGGCTCTACGAGCAGTACTTC. Residues: CASSYSDEGLAGGLYEQYF.